The rows below give T cell receptor beta chains drawn from one sample of a study of blood T cell repertoires in COVID-19. Sequenced by immunoSEQ multiplex PCR; TCRdb stores in-frame clones only, minus some. The sample has a few hundred thousand clones, around 90% seen once; the top ten hold approximately 1%. The sample taken for sequencing was PBMCs or T cells enriched from blood (not recorded which). These receptors were collected from a woman between 25 and 40 years old who had recovered from COVID-19. CDR3s include the opening cysteine and the closing phenylalanine or tryptophan. The D gene is left open where the match is weak. The size of a clone is reported for some rows only, either as once, few or many, or as a class for expanded clones.

j_call	d_call	clone_size	v_call	cdr3_nt	cdr3_aa
TRBJ2-7	TRBD2	.	TRBV7-7	TGTGCCAGCAAACTACTAGCGGCAAATCCCTACGAGCAGTACTTC	CASKLLAANPYEQYF
TRBJ1-1	.	.	TRBV28	TGTGCCAGCAGTCCCCCTGGCAGGGGGAACACTGAAGCTTTCTTT	CASSPPGRGNTEAFF
TRBJ2-5	TRBD1	.	TRBV7-3	TGTGCCAGCAGCTCGGGACAGGGGGGAGAGACCCAGTACTTC	CASSSGQGGETQYF
TRBJ1-2	.	once	TRBV5-4	TGTGCCAGCAGCTCGCAGGGGTACTATGGCTACACCTTC	CASSSQGYYGYTF
TRBJ2-7	.	.	TRBV5-1	TGCGCCAGCAGCCCCCCGACGGGAGCCTACGAGCAGTACTTC	CASSPPTGAYEQYF
TRBJ2-5	TRBD1	.	TRBV27	TGTGCCAGCAGTCTCCGGGACAGACAAGAGACCCAGTACTTC	CASSLRDRQETQYF
TRBJ1-2	TRBD1	.	TRBV15	TGTGCCACCAGCAGAGGCGGACAGGGGGCCAGTCGTGGCTACACCTTC	CATSRGGQGASRGYTF
TRBJ1-3	.	.	TRBV4-2	TGTGCCAGCAGCCGCGACAGGACGGACTCTGGAAACACCATATATTTT	CASSRDRTDSGNTIYF
TRBJ2-3	.	.	TRBV5-1	TGCGCCAGCAGCGCCCGGGGGAGCACAGATACGCAGTATTTT	CASSARGSTDTQYF
TRBJ1-1	.	.	TRBV19	TGTGCCAGTACCCTGAGGGTTACATTGAACACTGAAGCTTTCTTT	CASTLRVTLNTEAFF
TRBJ1-6	.	.	TRBV10-3	TGTGCCATCAGTGATGACTCCGGGGATAATTCACCCCTCCACTTT	CAISDDSGDNSPLHF
TRBJ1-2	TRBD1	.	TRBV2	TGTGCCAGCAGTGAAGCGCTTGGAGGACAGGGGGCGCGTAGCTACACCTTC	CASSEALGGQGARSYTF
TRBJ1-3	.	.	TRBV18	TGTGCCAGCTCACCCCTCGGGGGAGGAAGAGGAAACACCATATATTTT	CASSPLGGGRGNTIYF
TRBJ2-7	TRBD1	.	TRBV28	TGTGCCAGCACCCATTCTAGGCCCGAGGGGGCGAGGGAGCAGTACTTC	CASTHSRPEGAREQYF
TRBJ2-7	TRBD2	once	TRBV27	TGTGCCAGCAGTTTATCATATTTAGCGGGACGTGGCTACGAGCAGTACTTC	CASSLSYLAGRGYEQYF
TRBJ2-6	.	once	TRBV5-1	TGCGCCAGCAGCCTGGTCACAGGGCCCAGCTCTGGGGCCAACGTCCTGACTTTC	CASSLVTGPSSGANVLTF